The rows below give T cell receptor beta chains drawn from one sample of a study of STAT3 mutations in large granular lymphocyte leukemia. Profiled with immunoSEQ multiplex PCR; TCRdb holds only in-frame clones, not every one. This sample has roughly 10,000 clones; roughly 90% occur once, and the top ten carry 60% to 70%. Sequencing was performed on peripheral blood mononuclear cells. All receptors derive from a man between 60 and 75 years old with T-cell large granular lymphocyte leukemia. Some clones in this sample may be carry-over from other donors' samples. Both conserved end residues are trimmed from each CDR3. Fields, in order: V gene, J gene, CDR3 protein.

V: TRBV7-9; J: TRBJ1-2; CDR3: ASSLYSRQWDGYT
V: TRBV5-1; J: TRBJ2-7; CDR3: ASGDPTGGPGY
V: TRBV6-4; J: TRBJ2-1; CDR3: ASSDSTSGSNEQF
V: TRBV9; J: TRBJ1-1; CDR3: ASSVGDSGHTEAF
V: TRBV5-1; J: TRBJ2-6; CDR3: ASRPGTGANVLT
V: TRBV27; J: TRBJ2-1; CDR3: ASSLSPSGSGEQF
V: TRBV6-5; J: TRBJ1-4; CDR3: ASSFRDEGDEKLF
V: TRBV6-5; J: TRBJ2-6; CDR3: ASEQGSGANVLT
V: TRBV2; J: TRBJ1-5; CDR3: ASKAGVNSNQPQH
V: TRBV29-1; J: TRBJ2-4; CDR3: SLDPGVRNIQY
V: TRBV5-4; J: TRBJ2-3; CDR3: ASSPQLLSDTQY
V: TRBV6-6; J: TRBJ2-7; CDR3: ASRAPLGRASDEQY
V: TRBV6-1; J: TRBJ1-1; CDR3: ASSSLLRNGEAF
V: TRBV29-1; J: TRBJ1-1; CDR3: SVVKVNGDTEAF
V: TRBV28; J: TRBJ2-7; CDR3: ARGDRGYEQY
V: TRBV4-2; J: TRBJ1-5; CDR3: ASSREDRSSQPQH
V: TRBV28; J: TRBJ1-2; CDR3: ASRSELANYGYT
V: TRBV7-2; J: TRBJ2-7; CDR3: ASSSQGAAIYEQY
V: TRBV2; J: TRBJ1-5; CDR3: ASTGQGASQPQH
V: TRBV5-6; J: TRBJ1-1; CDR3: ASSSQGRAF
V: TRBV27; J: TRBJ1-5; CDR3: ASSSGVRRGNQPQH
V: TRBV7-9; J: TRBJ2-7; CDR3: ASSLAGQGTYEQY
V: TRBV30; J: TRBJ1-6; CDR3: AWGQGNSPLH
V: TRBV5-4; J: TRBJ2-7; CDR3: ASSLTSGRPPYEQY